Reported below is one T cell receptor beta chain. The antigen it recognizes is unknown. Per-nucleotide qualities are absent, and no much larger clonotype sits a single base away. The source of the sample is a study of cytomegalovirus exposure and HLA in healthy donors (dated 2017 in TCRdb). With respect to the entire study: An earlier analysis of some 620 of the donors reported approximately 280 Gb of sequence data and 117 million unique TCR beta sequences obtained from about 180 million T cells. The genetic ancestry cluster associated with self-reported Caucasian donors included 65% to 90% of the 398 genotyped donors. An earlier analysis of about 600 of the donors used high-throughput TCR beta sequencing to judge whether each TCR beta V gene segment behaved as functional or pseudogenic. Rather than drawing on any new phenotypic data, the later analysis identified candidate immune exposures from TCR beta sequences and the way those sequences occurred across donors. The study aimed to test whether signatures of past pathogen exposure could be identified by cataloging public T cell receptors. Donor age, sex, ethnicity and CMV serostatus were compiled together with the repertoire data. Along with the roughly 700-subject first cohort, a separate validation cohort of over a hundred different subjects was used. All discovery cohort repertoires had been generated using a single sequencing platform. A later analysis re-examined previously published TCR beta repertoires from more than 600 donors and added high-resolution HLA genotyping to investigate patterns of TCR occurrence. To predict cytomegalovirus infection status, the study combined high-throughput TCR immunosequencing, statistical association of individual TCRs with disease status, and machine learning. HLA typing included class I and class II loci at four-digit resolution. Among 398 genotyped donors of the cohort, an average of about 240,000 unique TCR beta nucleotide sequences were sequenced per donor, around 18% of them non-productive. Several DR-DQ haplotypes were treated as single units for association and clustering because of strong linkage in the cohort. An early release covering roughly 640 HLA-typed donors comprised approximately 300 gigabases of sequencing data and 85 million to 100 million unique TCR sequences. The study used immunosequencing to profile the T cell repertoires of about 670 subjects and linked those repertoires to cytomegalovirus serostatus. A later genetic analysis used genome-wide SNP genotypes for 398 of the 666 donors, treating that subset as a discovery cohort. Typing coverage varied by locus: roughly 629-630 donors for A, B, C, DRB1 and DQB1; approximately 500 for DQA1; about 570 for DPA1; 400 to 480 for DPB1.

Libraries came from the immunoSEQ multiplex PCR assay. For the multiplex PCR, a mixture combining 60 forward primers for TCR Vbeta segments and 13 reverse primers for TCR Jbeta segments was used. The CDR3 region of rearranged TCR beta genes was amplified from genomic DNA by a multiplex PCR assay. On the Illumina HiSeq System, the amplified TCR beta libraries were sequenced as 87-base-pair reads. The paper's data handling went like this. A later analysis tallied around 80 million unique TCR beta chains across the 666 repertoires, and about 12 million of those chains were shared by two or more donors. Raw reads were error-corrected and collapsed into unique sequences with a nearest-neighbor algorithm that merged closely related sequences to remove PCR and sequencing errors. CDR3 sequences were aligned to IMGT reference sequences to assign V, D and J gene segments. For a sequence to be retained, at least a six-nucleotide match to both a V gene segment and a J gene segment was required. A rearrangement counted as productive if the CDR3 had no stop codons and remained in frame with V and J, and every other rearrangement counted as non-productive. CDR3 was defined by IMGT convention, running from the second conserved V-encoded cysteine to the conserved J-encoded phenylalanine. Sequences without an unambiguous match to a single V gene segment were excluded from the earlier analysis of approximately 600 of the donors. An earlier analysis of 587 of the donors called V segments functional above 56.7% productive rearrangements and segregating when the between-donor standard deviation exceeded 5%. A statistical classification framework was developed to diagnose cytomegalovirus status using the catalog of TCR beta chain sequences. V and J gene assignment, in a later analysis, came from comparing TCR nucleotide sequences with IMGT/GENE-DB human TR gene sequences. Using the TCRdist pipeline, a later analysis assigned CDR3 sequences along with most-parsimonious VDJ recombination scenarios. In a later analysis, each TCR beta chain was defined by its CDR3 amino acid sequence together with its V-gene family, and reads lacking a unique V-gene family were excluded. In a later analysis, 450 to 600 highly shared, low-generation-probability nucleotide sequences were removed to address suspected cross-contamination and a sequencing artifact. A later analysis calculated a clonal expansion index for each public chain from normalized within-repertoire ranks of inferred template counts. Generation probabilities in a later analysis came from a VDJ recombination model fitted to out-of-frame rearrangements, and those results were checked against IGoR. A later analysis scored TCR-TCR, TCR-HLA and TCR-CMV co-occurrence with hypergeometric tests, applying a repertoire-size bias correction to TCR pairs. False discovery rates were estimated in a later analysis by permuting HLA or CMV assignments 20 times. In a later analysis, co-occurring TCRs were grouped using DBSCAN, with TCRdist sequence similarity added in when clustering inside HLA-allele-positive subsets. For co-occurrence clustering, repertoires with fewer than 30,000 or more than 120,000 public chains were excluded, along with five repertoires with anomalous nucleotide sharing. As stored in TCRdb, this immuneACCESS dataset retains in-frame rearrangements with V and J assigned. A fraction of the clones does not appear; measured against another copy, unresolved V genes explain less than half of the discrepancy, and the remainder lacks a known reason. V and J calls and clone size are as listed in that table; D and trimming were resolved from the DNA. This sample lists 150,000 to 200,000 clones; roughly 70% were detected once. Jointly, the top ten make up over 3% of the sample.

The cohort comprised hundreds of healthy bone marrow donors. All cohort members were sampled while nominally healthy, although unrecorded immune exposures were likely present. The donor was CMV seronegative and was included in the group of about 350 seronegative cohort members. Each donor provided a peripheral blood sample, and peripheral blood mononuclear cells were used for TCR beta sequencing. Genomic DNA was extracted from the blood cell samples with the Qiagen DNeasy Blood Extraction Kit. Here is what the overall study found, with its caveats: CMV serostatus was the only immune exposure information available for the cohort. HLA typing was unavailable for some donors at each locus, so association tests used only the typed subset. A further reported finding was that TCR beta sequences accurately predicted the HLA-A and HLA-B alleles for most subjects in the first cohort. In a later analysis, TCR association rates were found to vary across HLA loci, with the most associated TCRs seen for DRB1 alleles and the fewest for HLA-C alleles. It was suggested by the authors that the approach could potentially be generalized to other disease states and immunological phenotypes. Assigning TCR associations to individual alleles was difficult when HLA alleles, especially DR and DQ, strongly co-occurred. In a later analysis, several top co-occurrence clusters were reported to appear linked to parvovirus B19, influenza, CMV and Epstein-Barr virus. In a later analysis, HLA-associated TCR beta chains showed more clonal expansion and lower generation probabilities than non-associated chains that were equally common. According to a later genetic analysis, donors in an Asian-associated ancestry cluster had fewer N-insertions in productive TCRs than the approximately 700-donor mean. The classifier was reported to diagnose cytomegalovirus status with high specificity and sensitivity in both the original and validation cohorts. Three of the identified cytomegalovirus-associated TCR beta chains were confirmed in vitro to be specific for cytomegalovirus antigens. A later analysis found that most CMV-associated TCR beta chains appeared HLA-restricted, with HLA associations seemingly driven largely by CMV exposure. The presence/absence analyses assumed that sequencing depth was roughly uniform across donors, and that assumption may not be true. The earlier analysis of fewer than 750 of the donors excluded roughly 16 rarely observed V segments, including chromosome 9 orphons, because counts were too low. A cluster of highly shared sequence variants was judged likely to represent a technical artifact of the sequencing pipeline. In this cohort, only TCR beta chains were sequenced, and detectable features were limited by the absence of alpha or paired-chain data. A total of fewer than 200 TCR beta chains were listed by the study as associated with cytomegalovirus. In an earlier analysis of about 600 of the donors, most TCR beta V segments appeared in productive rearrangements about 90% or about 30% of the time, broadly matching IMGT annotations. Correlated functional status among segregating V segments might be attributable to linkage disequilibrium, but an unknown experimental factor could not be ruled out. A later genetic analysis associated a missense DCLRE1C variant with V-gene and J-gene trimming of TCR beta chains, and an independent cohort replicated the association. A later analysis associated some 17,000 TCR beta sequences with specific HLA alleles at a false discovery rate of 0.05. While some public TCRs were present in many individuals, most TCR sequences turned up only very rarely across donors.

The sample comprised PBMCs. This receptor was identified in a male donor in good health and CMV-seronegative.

CDR3 region: CAIRGQGSTGELFF. Read as DNA, the sequence is TGTGCCATAAGGGGGCAGGGGAGCACCGGGGAGCTGTTTTTT. This chain joins TRBV10-3 to TRBJ2-2; TRBD1 fits 7 bases in the junction. Spanning cysteine to phenylalanine, the CDR3 consists of 14 amino acids. CDR3 DNA is the only sequence kept; it has 42 bases, read in frame from the first base. V lost 9 bases and J lost 4 bases, and the count of bases not matched to a germline gene is 8. CDR1 and CDR2, per the germline V gene, are ENHRY and SYGVKD.